This T cell receptor beta chain was sequenced during a study of tumor-infiltrating lymphocytes in primary liver carcinoma. The CDR3 spans 14 residues. Germline-derived CDR1 and CDR2 are LGHNA and YNFKEQ. Worth noting for this clonotype: Its matching antigen is unknown. An end of the junction differs from the germline gene, which may be a read error.

Co-extraction of both nucleic acids (RNA and DNA) used about 20-33 mg of unsorted bulk tissue. Whole-study findings and limits: With p = 0.039, the top-250-clone fraction in tumors significantly exceeded that in blood.

A primer in the constant region served to generate TCR beta cDNA from 450 to 650 ng of total RNA. Libraries for TCR beta were built through three nested multiplex PCR rounds, which together made up a slightly modified ARM-PCR procedure. Forward primers for TRBV1-TRBV30 and a C-beta reverse primer served the first two PCR rounds, at 10 cycles each. In TCRdb, the multiplex PCR reads were re-called with MiXCR into one record per CDR3 protein. Among 100,000 to 150,000 distinct CDR3 sequences listed, 55% to 75% were seen once. The rearrangement links TRBV4-2 to TRBJ1-3; D remains ambiguous. This clonotype was sampled from a woman aged 60-75 years with primary liver carcinoma and hepatitis B virus infection. Input material: liver tumor tissue from sampling region 3. Noted subset: tumor region T3, left-lateral pole. Here the CDR3 reads CASSREEPGTTIYF. Written as DNA, the CDR3 is TGTGCCAGCAGCCGAGAGGAGCCTGGAACCACCATATATTTT.